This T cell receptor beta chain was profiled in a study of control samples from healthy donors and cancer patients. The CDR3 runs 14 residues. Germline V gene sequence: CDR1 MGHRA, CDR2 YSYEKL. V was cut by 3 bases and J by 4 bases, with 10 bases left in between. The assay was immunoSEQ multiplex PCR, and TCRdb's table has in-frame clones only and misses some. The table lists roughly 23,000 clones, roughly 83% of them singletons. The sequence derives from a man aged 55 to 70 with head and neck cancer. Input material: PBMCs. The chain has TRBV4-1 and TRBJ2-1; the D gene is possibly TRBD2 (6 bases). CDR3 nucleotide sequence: TGCGCCAGCAGCCAGGCGGGGAGTTACAATGAGCAGTTCTTC. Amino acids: CASSQAGSYNEQFF.